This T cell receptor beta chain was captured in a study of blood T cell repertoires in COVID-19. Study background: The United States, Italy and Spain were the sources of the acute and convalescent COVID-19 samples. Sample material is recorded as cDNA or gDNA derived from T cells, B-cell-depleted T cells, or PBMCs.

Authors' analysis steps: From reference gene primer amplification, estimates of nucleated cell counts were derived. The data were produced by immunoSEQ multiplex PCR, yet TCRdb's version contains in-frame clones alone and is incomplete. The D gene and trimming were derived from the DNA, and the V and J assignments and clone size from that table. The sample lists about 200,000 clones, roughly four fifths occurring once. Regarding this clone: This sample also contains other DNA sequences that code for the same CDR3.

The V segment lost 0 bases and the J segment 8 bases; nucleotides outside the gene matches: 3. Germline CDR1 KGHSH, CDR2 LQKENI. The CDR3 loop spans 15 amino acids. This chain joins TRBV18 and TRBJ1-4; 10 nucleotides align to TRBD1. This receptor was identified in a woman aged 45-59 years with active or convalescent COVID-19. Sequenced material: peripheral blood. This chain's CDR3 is CASSPPGQGGEKLFF. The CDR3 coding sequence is TGTGCCAGCTCACCACCTGGACAGGGGGGCGAAAAACTGTTTTTT.